Below, one TCR beta chain is given with its context. This record comes from a study of technical replicates of blood from a handful of donors. Repertoires were generated with immunoSEQ multiplex PCR, while TCRdb's copy carries only in-frame clones and drops some. The table includes about 71,000 clones, 95% to 97% detected once. The CDR3 is made up of 12 amino acids. V lost 0 bases and J lost 11, with 10 bases in between. Germline assignment: CDR1 MNHNS and CDR2 SASEGT. The rearrangement links TRBV6-1 to TRBJ1-1; maybe TRBD1 (5 bases). This clonotype was obtained from a human donor in good health. The specimen sequenced was T cells isolated from PBMCs. The CDR3 loop reads CASSEARQPAFF. In DNA form, the CDR3 reads TGTGCCAGCAGTGAAGCTCGACAGCCCGCTTTCTTT.